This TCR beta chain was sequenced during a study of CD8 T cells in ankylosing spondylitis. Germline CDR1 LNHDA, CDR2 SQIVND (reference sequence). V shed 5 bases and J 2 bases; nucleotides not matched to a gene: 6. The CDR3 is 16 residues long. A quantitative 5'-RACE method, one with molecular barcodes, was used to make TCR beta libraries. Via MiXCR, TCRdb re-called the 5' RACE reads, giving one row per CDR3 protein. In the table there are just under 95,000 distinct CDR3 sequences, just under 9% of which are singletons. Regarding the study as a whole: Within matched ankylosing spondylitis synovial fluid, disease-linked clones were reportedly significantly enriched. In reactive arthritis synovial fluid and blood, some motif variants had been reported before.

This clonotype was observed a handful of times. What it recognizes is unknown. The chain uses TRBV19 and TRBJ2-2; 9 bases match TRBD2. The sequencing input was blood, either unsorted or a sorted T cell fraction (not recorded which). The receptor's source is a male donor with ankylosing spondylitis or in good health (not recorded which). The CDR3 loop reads CASSGSSGVNTGELFF. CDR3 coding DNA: TGTGCCAGTAGTGGATCTAGCGGGGTTAACACCGGGGAGCTGTTTTTT.